These 28 T cell receptor beta chains originate from one sample sequenced in a study of cytomegalovirus exposure and HLA in healthy donors. PCR employed 60 Vbeta and 13 Jbeta primers. The protocol was immunoSEQ multiplex PCR, while the TCRdb copy is restricted to in-frame clones and leaves out a portion. The repertoire shows roughly 150,000 clones; the top ten hold around 1.7%. Material: PBMCs. These receptors were collected from a woman in her 50s in good health and CMV-seronegative.

The V and J genes are TRBV30 and TRBJ1-6; TRBD1 aligns across 8 bases. J lost 8 bases, V lost 4 bases, and 7 bases had no gene match. Germline V gives CDR1 GTSNPN, CDR2 SVGIG (reference sequence). The CDR3 spans 14 residues. CDR3 nucleotides: TGTGCCTGGACCCGACAGGGGTCCTATTCACCCCTCCACTTT. As protein: CAWTRQGSYSPLHF.

The chain couples TRBV11-3 to TRBJ2-7; 7 bases align to TRBD1. The CDR3 is 14 residues long. The ends lost 1 base at V and 4 bases at J; junction bases unmatched: 4. Germline V gene data show CDR1 as SGHNT and CDR2 as YENEEA. CDR3: CASSLGGGVYEQYF. In DNA, the CDR3 is TGTGCCAGCAGCTTAGGAGGGGGCGTTTACGAGCAGTACTTC.

The rearrangement joins TRBV30 to TRBJ2-5, with TRBD2 identical over 8 bases. Germline V gene data show CDR1 as GTSNPN and CDR2 as SVGIG (reference sequence). Losses at the gene ends were 3 bases for V and 5 bases for J; bases not matched to a gene: 2. This CDR3 is 12 amino acids long. The CDR3 loop is CAWRPGGETQYF. The CDR3 nucleotides read TGTGCCTGGAGACCGGGGGGGGAGACCCAGTACTTC.

The J gene is TRBJ1-1, the V gene TRBV27, with D possibly TRBD1 on 5 matching bases. The germline CDR1 and CDR2 sequences are MNHEY and SMNVEV (reference sequence). The germline V and J ends were trimmed by 3 bases and 2 bases, with 16 bases remaining between them. The CDR3 extends over 16 amino acids. The CDR3 reads CASSFDPPGINTEAFF. The DNA of the CDR3 is TGTGCCAGCAGTTTTGACCCTCCAGGGATCAACACTGAAGCTTTCTTT.

The chain is built from TRBV5-1 and TRBJ2-3; D may be TRBD1 or TRBD2 (6 bases each). The CDR3 is made up of 14 amino acids. Germline loops: CDR1 SGHRS, CDR2 YFSETQ. Between the trimmed V and J ends, which lost 4 bases and 6 bases, there was a span of 15 bases. CDR3 DNA: TGCGCCAGCAGCCTGGGGGGCCCCCTGGATACGCAGTATTTT. It translates to CASSLGGPLDTQYF.

The rearrangement links TRBV5-4 to TRBJ2-7, with 7 positions matching TRBD1. Germline values: CDR1 SGHNT, CDR2 YYREEE (reference sequence). V was pared by 3 bases and J by 9 bases, with 9 bases of the junction left unmatched. CDR3 length equals 13 residues. In DNA, the CDR3 is TGTGCCAGCAGCTCCTGGACAGGTCGGGTGCAGTACTTC. Residues: CASSSWTGRVQYF.

V is TRBV28 and J is TRBJ2-6; possibly TRBD2 for D (6 bases). The germline CDR1 and CDR2 sequences are MDHEN and SYDVKM. Trimming cost V 7 bases and J 0 bases, with 10 bases left between them. There are 15 residues in the CDR3. The CDR3 loop reads CASNGGNSGANVLTF. The CDR3 bases are TGTGCCAGCAATGGAGGGAACTCTGGGGCCAACGTCCTGACTTTC.

This rearrangement joins TRBV6-1 to TRBJ1-1; D possibly corresponds to TRBD1 (6 bases). The CDR3 consists of 13 residues. Germline assignment: CDR1 MNHNS and CDR2 SASEGT. V shed 11 bases and J shed 3 bases, with 16 bases lying between them. The CDR3 sequence is CAGRMGADTEAFF. CDR3 sequence (DNA): TGTGCCGGACGAATGGGGGCAGACACTGAAGCTTTCTTT.

The chain is built from TRBV28 and TRBJ2-5, with a weak D call TRBD2 (5 bases). CDR3 length: 12 residues. Trimming pared 6 bases from V and 1 base from J, leaving 6 bases between. CDR1 MDHEN and CDR2 SYDVKM come from the germline V gene. CDR3 loop: CASSEGQETQYF. CDR3 coding DNA: TGTGCCAGCAGCGAGGGCCAAGAGACCCAGTACTTC.

For the CDR3, the DNA is TGTGCCAGCCGGGGGTATCGAAACACCATATATTTT. Its protein product is CASRGYRNTIYF. The V gene is TRBV28, the J gene TRBJ1-3; tentative D call: TRBD1 (5 bases). Germline-derived CDR1 and CDR2 are MDHEN and SYDVKM. Trimming took off 8 bases at V and 5 bases at J, with 10 bases between the two ends. This CDR3 has 12 amino acids.

V gene TRBV9 combines with J gene TRBJ2-2; D remains ambiguous. Looked up from germline, CDR1 is SGDLS and CDR2 is YYNGEE. V was cut by 4 bases and J by 7 bases, with 8 bases left in between. This CDR3 has 12 residues. CDR3: CASSPGGGELFF. The CDR3 coding sequence is TGTGCCAGCAGCCCCGGCGGCGGGGAGCTGTTTTTT.

The chain links TRBV9 to TRBJ2-1, with 15 bases that match TRBD2. The CDR3 totals 17 residues. V lost 0 bases, J lost 4 bases, and 2 bases stayed unmatched. Germline V gives CDR1 SGDLS, CDR2 YYNGEE. The CDR3 region has the DNA TGTGCCAGCAGCGTAGGGGGACTAGCGGGGGGTTACAATGAGCAGTTCTTC. This gives the protein CASSVGGLAGGYNEQFF.

J is TRBJ2-3 and V is TRBV19, with TRBD1 matching over 10 bases. Germline trimming cut 7 bases from V and 7 bases from J; bases unmatched to any gene: 8. CDR3 length equals 14 residues. In germline, CDR1 is LNHDA, CDR2 SQIVND (reference sequence). As DNA, the CDR3 is TGTGCCAGTACCCGGACAGGGGGAGTTCATACGCAGTATTTT. Translating it yields CASTRTGGVHTQYF.

The chain recombines TRBV11-3 with TRBJ2-2; maybe TRBD2 (5 bases). This CDR3 contains 16 residues. CDR1 is SGHNT and CDR2 is YENEEA in the germline V gene. Trimming cost V 2 bases and J 0 bases, with 10 bases left between them. The CDR3 loop is CASSLYGGPNTGELFF. DNA for the CDR3: TGTGCCAGCAGCTTATACGGCGGGCCGAACACCGGGGAGCTGTTTTTT. The full variable domain, rest sourced from reference TRBV11-3 and TRBJ2-2, is EAGVVQSPRYKIIEKKQPVAFWCNPISGHNTLYWYLQNLGQGPELLIRYENEEAVDDSQLPKDRFSAERLKGVDSTLKIQPAELGDSAVYLCASSLYGGPNTGELFFGEGSRLTVL.

The V gene is TRBV7-7, the J gene TRBJ2-1, with TRBD1 matching over 7 bases. This CDR3 has 13 residues. CDR1 is SSHAT and CDR2 is FNYEAQ in the germline V gene (reference sequence). V shed 4 bases, J shed 10 bases, and the junction held 7 bases outside the gene matches. The CDR3 coding sequence is TGTGCCAGCAGCTCCACAGGGGCTGGGGAGCAGTTCTTC. This encodes CASSSTGAGEQFF.

The chain is built from TRBV9 and TRBJ2-3; TRBD1 matches 7 bases. Germline values: CDR1 SGDLS, CDR2 YYNGEE. CDR3 size: 15 residues. V shed 4 bases and J 0 bases; nucleotides not matched to a gene: 5. The chain's CDR3 is CASSKGTASTDTQYF. CDR3 coding DNA: TGTGCCAGCAGCAAAGGGACAGCTAGCACAGATACGCAGTATTTT.

The gene calls are TRBV2 and TRBJ1-6; D is unclear. CDR1 is SNHLY, CDR2 FYNNEI, per germline. This CDR3 region has 13 residues. Trimming took off 6 bases at V and 7 bases at J, with 10 bases between the two ends. CDR3 DNA sequence: TGTGCCAGCAGACCGGAGGTGAATTCACCCCTCCACTTT. Translation gives CASRPEVNSPLHF.

This chain connects TRBV25-1 to TRBJ2-5, with D possibly matching TRBD2 (5 bases). CDR3 length: 16 amino acids. V was clipped by 0 bases and J by 5 bases, with 16 bases between them. In germline, CDR1 is MGHDK, CDR2 SYGVNS. CDR3 DNA: TGTGCCAGCAGTGAATATAAGGTAGCGCGAGGGGAGACCCAGTACTTC. It encodes CASSEYKVARGETQYF.

The V gene is TRBV2, the J gene TRBJ1-6, with TRBD1 as a possible D gene (6 bases). Germline-derived CDR1 and CDR2 are SNHLY and FYNNEI. CDR3 length: 19 amino acids. Between the trimmed V and J ends, which lost 0 bases and 0 bases, there was a span of 15 bases. The CDR3 DNA is TGTGCCAGCAGTGAAGCGCGGGGGCGAGGGGGCTCCTATAATTCACCCCTCCACTTT. Amino acids: CASSEARGRGGSYNSPLHF.

The DNA for the CDR3 is TGCGCCAGCAGCCTGTCCGCCGGGACTACGACCGGGGAGCTGTTTTTT. It specifies CASSLSAGTTTGELFF. The chain carries TRBV5-1 and TRBJ2-2, with TRBD2 identical over 7 bases. V lost 4 bases, J lost 5 bases, and 11 bases stayed unmatched. CDR1 is SGHRS, CDR2 YFSETQ, per germline. The CDR3 spans 16 residues.

The J gene is TRBJ2-1, the V gene TRBV7-3; D is ambiguous. This CDR3 is 13 amino acids long. The V and J ends lost 1 base and 5 bases respectively, with 6 bases between them. The germline CDR1 and CDR2 sequences are SGHTA and FQGTGA. DNA for the CDR3: TGTGCCAGCAGCTTAAACAGAGACAATGAGCAGTTCTTC. Translating it yields CASSLNRDNEQFF.

On this clone itself: Relative to the germline gene, one junction end is altered; a read error may explain this. Within the sample, other DNA sequences also encode this same CDR3. The chain is built from TRBV7-2 and TRBJ1-2; a weak D match, TRBD1 (6 bases). The CDR3 sequence is 15 residues long. Germline V gives CDR1 SGHTA, CDR2 FQGNSA. This chain's CDR3 is CASSLSHPGDYGYTF. Here the CDR3 DNA reads TGCGCCAGCAGCTTAAGTCACCCAGGGGACTATGGCTACACCTTC.

V gene TRBV5-1 combines with J gene TRBJ1-3; 7 nucleotides agree with TRBD1. The CDR3 has 12 residues. Germline CDR1 SGHRS, CDR2 YFSETQ. With 2 bases clipped from V and 8 bases from J, the junction kept 1 base outside the gene matches. The CDR3 DNA sequence: TGCGCCAGCAGCTTCCAGGGGGACACCATATATTTT. This codes for CASSFQGDTIYF. The full variable domain, completed using reference TRBV5-1 and TRBJ1-3, is KAGVTQTPRYLIKTRGQQVTLSCSPISGHRSVSWYQQTPGQGLQFLFEYFSETQRNKGNFPGRFSGRQFSNSRSEMNVSTLELGDSALYLCASSFQGDTIYFGEGSWLTVV.

This chain links TRBV7-6 with TRBJ2-1; tentative D call: TRBD2 (5 bases). The CDR3 length is 15 residues. CDR1 is SGHVS, CDR2 FNYEAQ, per germline. V lost 4 bases to trimming and J lost 5 bases, with 15 bases between them. The CDR3 region is CASSSRRRADNEQFF. The CDR3 coding sequence is TGTGCCAGCAGCTCTCGGCGACGAGCGGACAATGAGCAGTTCTTC. Looking up the rest from reference TRBV7-6 and TRBJ2-1 gives the full variable domain: GAGVSQSPRYKVTKRGQDVALRCDPISGHVSLYWYRQALGQGPEFLTYFNYEAQQDKSGLPNDRFSAERPEGSISTLTIQRTEQRDSAMYRCASSSRRRADNEQFFGPGTRLTVL.

DNA of the CDR3: TGTGCCTGGAGTGGAATAGCGGGGCAGGAGACCCAGTACTTC. This sequence encodes CAWSGIAGQETQYF. The chain uses TRBV30 and TRBJ2-5; 8 bases line up with TRBD2. The germline V gene encodes CDR1 GTSNPN and CDR2 SVGIG (reference sequence). The CDR3 is 14 amino acids. Trimming at V came to 1 base and at J to 5 bases, leaving 6 bases not matched to a gene.

The chain recombines TRBV5-4 with TRBJ2-1; D gene uncertain. Trimming stripped 7 bases from V and 9 bases from J, with 14 bases between. Germline CDR1 reads SGHNT; CDR2 reads YYREEE (reference sequence). CDR3 length: 12 residues. The CDR3 loop reads CASAGRVGEQFF. In DNA, the CDR3 is TGTGCCAGCGCCGGCCGGGTGGGTGAGCAGTTCTTC.

The CDR3 reads CASSHGDMQFF. The CDR3 bases are TGTGCCAGCAGCCACGGAGATATGCAGTTCTTC. The chain links TRBV7-9 to TRBJ2-1, with no clear D. The V gene lost 5 bases and the J gene lost 12 bases, with 11 bases spanning the gap. This CDR3 region has 11 residues. Germline loops: CDR1 SEHNR, CDR2 FQNEAQ (reference sequence).

The rearrangement joins TRBV14 to TRBJ2-7, with D unresolved. The germline V and J ends were trimmed by 7 bases and 2 bases, with 12 bases remaining between them. This CDR3 has 13 residues. The germline V gene encodes CDR1 SGHDN and CDR2 FVKESK. The DNA for the CDR3 is TGTGCCAGCAATGGGCAGAACGCCTACGAGCAGTACTTC. This gives the protein CASNGQNAYEQYF.